This is a list of T cell receptor beta chains from one sample in a study of control samples from healthy donors and cancer patients. This table comes from immunoSEQ multiplex PCR, and its TCRdb copy is limited to in-frame clones, with some not included. The table has 120,000 to 150,000 clones, approximately 92% seen once. The sequenced material came from blood. Receptor source: a man aged 25-40 years in good health. Each CDR3 is given with its conserved first and last residue. Fields, in order: D gene, clone size, V gene, J gene, CDR3 DNA, CDR3 protein. The D gene is left open where the match is weak. Rows give clone size only sometimes, using once, few, many, or a class for an expanded clone.

d_call: -; clone_size: -; v_call: TRBV11-2; j_call: TRBJ2-7; cdr3_nt: TGTGCCAGCAGCTTGGGCAGGGGTTACGAGCAGTACTTC; cdr3_aa: CASSLGRGYEQYF
d_call: TRBD2; clone_size: -; v_call: TRBV4-1; j_call: TRBJ2-3; cdr3_nt: TGCGCCAGCAGCCAACTAGCGGGGGGTTTCACAGATACGCAGTATTTT; cdr3_aa: CASSQLAGGFTDTQYF
d_call: TRBD2; clone_size: -; v_call: TRBV5-6; j_call: TRBJ2-5; cdr3_nt: TGTGCCAGCAGCCGCACTAGCGGGCAAGAGACCCAGTACTTC; cdr3_aa: CASSRTSGQETQYF
d_call: TRBD2; clone_size: -; v_call: TRBV18; j_call: TRBJ2-7; cdr3_nt: TGTGCCAGCTCTCCAACCGGGACTAAAGCCTACGAGCAGTACTTC; cdr3_aa: CASSPTGTKAYEQYF
d_call: -; clone_size: -; v_call: TRBV6-5; j_call: TRBJ1-2; cdr3_nt: TGTGCCAGCAGCCTACAGGAGATCTATGGCTACACCTTC; cdr3_aa: CASSLQEIYGYTF
d_call: TRBD2; clone_size: -; v_call: TRBV11-3; j_call: TRBJ2-3; cdr3_nt: TGTGCCAGCAGCCTGGGACTAGCGGGGAAAGATACGCAGTATTTT; cdr3_aa: CASSLGLAGKDTQYF
d_call: TRBD1; clone_size: -; v_call: TRBV4-1; j_call: TRBJ2-3; cdr3_nt: TGCGCCAGCAGCCAAGGAGGGGGCGCAGATACGCAGTATTTT; cdr3_aa: CASSQGGGADTQYF
d_call: -; clone_size: few; v_call: TRBV6-1; j_call: TRBJ1-5; cdr3_nt: TGTGCCAGCAGTGATGGGTACGACAATCAGCCCCAGCATTTT; cdr3_aa: CASSDGYDNQPQHF
d_call: TRBD1; clone_size: -; v_call: TRBV6-5; j_call: TRBJ1-6; cdr3_nt: TGTGCCAGCAGCCAACGACAGGGCAGAGGTTCACCCCTCCACTTT; cdr3_aa: CASSQRQGRGSPLHF
d_call: TRBD1; clone_size: -; v_call: TRBV2; j_call: TRBJ2-4; cdr3_nt: TGTGCCAGCAAGGGGGCAGAACTAGCCAAAAACATTCAGTACTTC; cdr3_aa: CASKGAELAKNIQYF
d_call: -; clone_size: once; v_call: TRBV10-3; j_call: TRBJ1-2; cdr3_nt: TGTGCCATCAGAGAAGGACAGACTAACTATGGCTACACCTTC; cdr3_aa: CAIREGQTNYGYTF
d_call: -; clone_size: -; v_call: TRBV15; j_call: TRBJ1-5; cdr3_nt: TGTGCCACCAGCCGAGACAGGATTAGCAATCAGCCCCAGCATTTT; cdr3_aa: CATSRDRISNQPQHF
d_call: -; clone_size: -; v_call: TRBV19; j_call: TRBJ1-6; cdr3_nt: TGTGCCAGTACTACGTATGTCGGACCCCTCCACTTT; cdr3_aa: CASTTYVGPLHF
d_call: TRBD1; clone_size: -; v_call: TRBV6-5; j_call: TRBJ1-5; cdr3_nt: TGTGCCAGCACCTCGGGACAGGGGGGGAATCAGCCCCAGCATTTT; cdr3_aa: CASTSGQGGNQPQHF
d_call: TRBD1; clone_size: once; v_call: TRBV19; j_call: TRBJ2-1; cdr3_nt: TGTGCCAGTAGTATTACGGGGACAGGGGTTAATCAAGCGGGGAATGAGCAGTTCTTC; cdr3_aa: CASSITGTGVNQAGNEQFF
d_call: TRBD1; clone_size: -; v_call: TRBV2; j_call: TRBJ1-1; cdr3_nt: TGTGCCAGCAAGGAGGGGGCGAACACTGAAGCTTTCTTT; cdr3_aa: CASKEGANTEAFF
d_call: -; clone_size: -; v_call: TRBV30; j_call: TRBJ1-2; cdr3_nt: TGTGCCTGGAGTCCACACGGGGGTGGCTACACCTTC; cdr3_aa: CAWSPHGGGYTF
d_call: TRBD1; clone_size: -; v_call: TRBV28; j_call: TRBJ1-1; cdr3_nt: TGTGCCAGCAGCGAAACAGGGGTAGAAGCTTTCTTT; cdr3_aa: CASSETGVEAFF
d_call: -; clone_size: -; v_call: TRBV27; j_call: TRBJ1-2; cdr3_nt: TGTGCCAGCAGTTTAGCGGGGGGCGCGGGGTCTGGCTACACCTTC; cdr3_aa: CASSLAGGAGSGYTF
d_call: -; clone_size: once; v_call: TRBV30; j_call: TRBJ1-1; cdr3_nt: TGTGCCTGGATTCCGGGACACCTGAACACTGAAGCTTTCTTT; cdr3_aa: CAWIPGHLNTEAFF
d_call: -; clone_size: -; v_call: TRBV19; j_call: TRBJ2-7; cdr3_nt: TGTGCCAGTAGTCCAAGGAGGAGGGGGGGCCAATCCTACGAGCAGTACTTC; cdr3_aa: CASSPRRRGGQSYEQYF
d_call: -; clone_size: -; v_call: TRBV10-2; j_call: TRBJ2-3; cdr3_nt: TGCGCCAGCAGTGAGTCCGCCTACACAGATACGCAGTATTTT; cdr3_aa: CASSESAYTDTQYF
d_call: TRBD2; clone_size: -; v_call: TRBV2; j_call: TRBJ2-3; cdr3_nt: TGTGCCAGCAGTCATCCTAGCGGGGGGGACGACACAGATACGCAGTATTTT; cdr3_aa: CASSHPSGGDDTDTQYF
d_call: -; clone_size: -; v_call: TRBV2; j_call: TRBJ2-7; cdr3_nt: TGTGCCAGCAGTGAATCAGGCGGGAACGAGCAGTACTTC; cdr3_aa: CASSESGGNEQYF